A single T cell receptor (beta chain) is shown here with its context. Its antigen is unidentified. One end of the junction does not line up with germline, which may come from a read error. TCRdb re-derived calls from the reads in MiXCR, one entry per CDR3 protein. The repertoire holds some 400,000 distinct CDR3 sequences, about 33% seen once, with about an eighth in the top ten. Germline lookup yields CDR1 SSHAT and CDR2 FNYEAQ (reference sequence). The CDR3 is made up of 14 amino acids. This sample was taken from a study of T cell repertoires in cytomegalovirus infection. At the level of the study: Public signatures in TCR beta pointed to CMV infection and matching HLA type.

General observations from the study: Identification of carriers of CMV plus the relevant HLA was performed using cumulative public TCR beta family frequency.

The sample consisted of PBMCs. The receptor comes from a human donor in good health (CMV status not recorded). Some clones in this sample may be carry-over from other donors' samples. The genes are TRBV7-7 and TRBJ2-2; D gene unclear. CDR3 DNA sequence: TGTGCTAGCAGCTTTAACCAAGACACCGGGGAGCTGTTTTTT. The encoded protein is CASSFNQDTGELFF.